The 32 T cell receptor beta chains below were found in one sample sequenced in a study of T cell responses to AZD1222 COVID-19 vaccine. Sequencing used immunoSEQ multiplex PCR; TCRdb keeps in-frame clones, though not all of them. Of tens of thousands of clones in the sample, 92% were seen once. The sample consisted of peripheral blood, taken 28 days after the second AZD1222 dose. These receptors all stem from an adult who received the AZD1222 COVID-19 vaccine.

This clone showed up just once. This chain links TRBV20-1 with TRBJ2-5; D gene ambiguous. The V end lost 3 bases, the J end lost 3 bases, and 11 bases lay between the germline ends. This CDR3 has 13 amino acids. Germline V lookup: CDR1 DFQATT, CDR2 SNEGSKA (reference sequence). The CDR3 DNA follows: TGCAGTGCTAGTAGAGACACGAAAGAGACCCAGTACTTC. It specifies CSASRDTKETQYF.

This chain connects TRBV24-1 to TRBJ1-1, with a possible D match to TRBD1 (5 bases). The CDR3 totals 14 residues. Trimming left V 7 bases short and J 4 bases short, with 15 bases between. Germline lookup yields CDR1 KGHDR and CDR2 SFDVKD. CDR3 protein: CATRGGQRGTEAFF. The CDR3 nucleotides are TGTGCCACCAGGGGAGGGCAGAGGGGCACTGAAGCTTTCTTT.

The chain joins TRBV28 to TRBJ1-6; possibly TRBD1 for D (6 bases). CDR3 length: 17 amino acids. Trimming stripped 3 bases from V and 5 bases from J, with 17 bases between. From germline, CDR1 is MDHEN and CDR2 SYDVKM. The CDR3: CASSFPLGGVDNSPLHF. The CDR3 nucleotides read TGTGCCAGCAGTTTCCCATTGGGGGGCGTCGATAATTCACCCCTCCACTTT. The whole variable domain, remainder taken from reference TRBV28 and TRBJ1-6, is DVKVTQSSRYLVKRTGEKVFLECVQDMDHENMFWYRQDPGLGLRLIYFSYDVKMKEKGDIPEGYSVSREKKERFSLILESASTNQTSMYLCASSFPLGGVDNSPLHFGNGTRLTVT.

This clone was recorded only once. In nucleotides, the CDR3 is TGTGCCAGCAGACCTCCTAGCGGGAGTGGAAATGAGCAGTTCTTC. Amino acid sequence: CASRPPSGSGNEQFF. V usage is TRBV7-3 and J usage is TRBJ2-1; 10 bases are a match to TRBD2. From germline, CDR1 is SGHTA and CDR2 FQGTGA. The CDR3 totals 15 residues. V trimming: 6 bases; J trimming: 7 bases; junction bases outside the gene matches: 9.

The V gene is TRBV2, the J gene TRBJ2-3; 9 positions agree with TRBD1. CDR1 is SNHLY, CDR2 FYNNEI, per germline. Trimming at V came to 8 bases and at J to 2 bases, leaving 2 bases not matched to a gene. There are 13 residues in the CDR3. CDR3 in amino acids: CASDRGDTDTQYF. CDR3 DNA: TGTGCCAGCGACAGGGGGGACACAGATACGCAGTATTTT.

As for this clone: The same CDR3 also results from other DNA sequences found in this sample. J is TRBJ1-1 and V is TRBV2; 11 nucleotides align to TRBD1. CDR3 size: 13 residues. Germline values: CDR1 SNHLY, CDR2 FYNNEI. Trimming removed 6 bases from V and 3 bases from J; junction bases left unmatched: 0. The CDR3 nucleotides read TGTGCCAGCAGGGGACAGGGGGACACTGAAGCTTTCTTT. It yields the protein CASRGQGDTEAFF.

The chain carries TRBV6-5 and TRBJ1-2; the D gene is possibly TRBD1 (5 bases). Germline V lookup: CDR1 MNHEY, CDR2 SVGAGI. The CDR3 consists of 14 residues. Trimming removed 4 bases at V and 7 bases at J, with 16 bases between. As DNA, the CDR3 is TGTGCCAGCAGTTTACCTTTTCAGGGTAGTGGCTACACCTTC. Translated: CASSLPFQGSGYTF.

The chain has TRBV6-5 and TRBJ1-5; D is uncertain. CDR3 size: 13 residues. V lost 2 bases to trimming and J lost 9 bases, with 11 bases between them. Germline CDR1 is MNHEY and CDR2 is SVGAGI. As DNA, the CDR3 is TGTGCCAGCAGTTACCGGGCTCACCCGCCCCAGCATTTT. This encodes CASSYRAHPPQHF.

The CDR3 protein is CASSIHRLAGTGELFF. CDR3 sequence (DNA): TGTGCCAGTAGTATTCACCGACTAGCGGGAACCGGGGAGCTGTTTTTT. The rearrangement joins TRBV19 to TRBJ2-2, with 11 bases matching TRBD2. The ends lost 3 bases at V and 5 bases at J; junction bases unmatched: 5. The CDR3 has 16 amino acids. Germline CDR1 reads LNHDA; CDR2 reads SQIVND (reference sequence).

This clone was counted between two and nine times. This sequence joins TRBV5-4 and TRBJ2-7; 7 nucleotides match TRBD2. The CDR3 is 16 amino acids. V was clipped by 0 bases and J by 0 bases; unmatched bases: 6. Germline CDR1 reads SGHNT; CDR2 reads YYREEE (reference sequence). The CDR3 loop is CASSLERAGSSYEQYF. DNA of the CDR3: TGTGCCAGCAGCTTGGAGCGAGCGGGAAGCTCCTACGAGCAGTACTTC.

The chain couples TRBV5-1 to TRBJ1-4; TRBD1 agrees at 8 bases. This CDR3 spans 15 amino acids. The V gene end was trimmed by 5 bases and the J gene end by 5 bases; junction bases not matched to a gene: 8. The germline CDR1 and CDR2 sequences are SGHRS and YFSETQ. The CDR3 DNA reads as TGCGCCAGCAGTTTTCAACAGGGGGGAAATGAAAAACTGTTTTTT. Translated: CASSFQQGGNEKLFF.

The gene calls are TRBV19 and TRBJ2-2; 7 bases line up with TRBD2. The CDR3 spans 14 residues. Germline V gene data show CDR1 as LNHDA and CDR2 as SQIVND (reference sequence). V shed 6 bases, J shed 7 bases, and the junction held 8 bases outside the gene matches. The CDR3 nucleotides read TGTGCCAGTAGCGTTATAGCGGGTGACGGGGAGCTGTTTTTT. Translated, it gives CASSVIAGDGELFF. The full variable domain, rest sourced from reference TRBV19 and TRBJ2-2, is DGGITQSPKYLFRKEGQNVTLSCEQNLNHDAMYWYRQDPGQGLRLIYYSQIVNDFQKGDIAEGYSVSREKKESFPLTVTSAQKNPTAFYLCASSVIAGDGELFFGEGSRLTVL.

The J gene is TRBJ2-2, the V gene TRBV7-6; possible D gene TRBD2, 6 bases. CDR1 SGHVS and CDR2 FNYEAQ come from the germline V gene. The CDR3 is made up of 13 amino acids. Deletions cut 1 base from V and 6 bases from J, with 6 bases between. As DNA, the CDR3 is TGTGCCAGCAGCTTAGGGAGGGCCGGGGAGCTGTTTTTT. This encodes CASSLGRAGELFF.

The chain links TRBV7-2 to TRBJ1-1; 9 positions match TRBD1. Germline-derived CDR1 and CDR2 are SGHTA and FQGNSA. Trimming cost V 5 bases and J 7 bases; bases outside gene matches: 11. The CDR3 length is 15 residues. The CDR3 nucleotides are TGTGCCAGCAGCCACCCACCCGGGACAGGGTTTGAAGCTTTCTTT. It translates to CASSHPPGTGFEAFF.

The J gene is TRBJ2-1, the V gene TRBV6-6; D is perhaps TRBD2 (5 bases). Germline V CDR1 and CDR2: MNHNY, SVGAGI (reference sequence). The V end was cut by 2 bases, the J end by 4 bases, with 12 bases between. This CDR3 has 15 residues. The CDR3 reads CASSYGLAHYNEQFF. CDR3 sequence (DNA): TGTGCCAGCAGTTACGGTTTAGCGCATTACAATGAGCAGTTCTTC.

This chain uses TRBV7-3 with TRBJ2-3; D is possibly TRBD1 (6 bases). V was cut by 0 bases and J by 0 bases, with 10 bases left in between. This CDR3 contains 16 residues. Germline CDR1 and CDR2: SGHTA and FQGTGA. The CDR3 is CASSLTLGASTDTQYF. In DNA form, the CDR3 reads TGTGCCAGCAGCTTAACCTTGGGGGCTAGCACAGATACGCAGTATTTT.

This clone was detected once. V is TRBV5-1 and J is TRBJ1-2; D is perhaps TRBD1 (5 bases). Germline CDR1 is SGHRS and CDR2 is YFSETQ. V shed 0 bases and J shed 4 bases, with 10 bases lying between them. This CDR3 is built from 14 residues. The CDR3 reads CASSLDTGTYGYTF. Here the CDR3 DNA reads TGCGCCAGCAGCTTGGATACCGGGACCTATGGCTACACCTTC.

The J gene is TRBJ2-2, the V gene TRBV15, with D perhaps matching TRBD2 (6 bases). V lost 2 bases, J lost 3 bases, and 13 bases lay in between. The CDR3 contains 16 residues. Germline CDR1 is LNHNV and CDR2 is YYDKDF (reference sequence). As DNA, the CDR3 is TGTGCCACCAGCAGATTGGGACTGGTAGACACCGGGGAGCTGTTTTTT. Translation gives CATSRLGLVDTGELFF.

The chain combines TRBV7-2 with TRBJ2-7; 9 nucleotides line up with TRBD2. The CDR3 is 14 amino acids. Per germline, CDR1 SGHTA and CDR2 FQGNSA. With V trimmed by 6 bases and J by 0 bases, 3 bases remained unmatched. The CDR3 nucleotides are TGTGCCAGCAGAAGAGCGGGAGGCTCCTACGAGCAGTACTTC. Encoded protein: CASRRAGGSYEQYF.

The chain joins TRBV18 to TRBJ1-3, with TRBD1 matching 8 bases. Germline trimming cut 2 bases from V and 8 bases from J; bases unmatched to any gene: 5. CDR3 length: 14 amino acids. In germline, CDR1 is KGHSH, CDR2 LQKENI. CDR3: CASSPSGQGYTIYF. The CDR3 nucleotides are TGTGCCAGCTCACCATCCGGACAGGGTTACACCATATATTTT.

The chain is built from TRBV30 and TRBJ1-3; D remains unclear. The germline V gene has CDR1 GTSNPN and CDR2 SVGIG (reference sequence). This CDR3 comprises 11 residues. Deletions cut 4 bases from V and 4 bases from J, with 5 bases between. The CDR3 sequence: CAWNAGNTIYF. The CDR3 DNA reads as TGTGCCTGGAACGCGGGAAACACCATATATTTT.

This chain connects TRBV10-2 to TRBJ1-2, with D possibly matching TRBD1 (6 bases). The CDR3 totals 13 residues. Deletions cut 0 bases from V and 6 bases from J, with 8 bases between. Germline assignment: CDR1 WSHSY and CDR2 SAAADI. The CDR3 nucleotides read TGCGCCAGCAGTGAGTCGAAGGGGGATGGCTACACCTTC. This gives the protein CASSESKGDGYTF.

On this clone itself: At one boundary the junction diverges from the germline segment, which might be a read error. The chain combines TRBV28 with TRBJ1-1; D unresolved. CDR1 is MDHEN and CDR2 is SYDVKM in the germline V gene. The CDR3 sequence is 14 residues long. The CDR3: CAGSLRQARTEAFF. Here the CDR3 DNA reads TGTGCCGGCAGTTTAAGGCAGGCCCGCACTGAAGCTTTCTTT.

CDR3 in amino acids: CASSLRTGINNEKLFF. The CDR3 DNA sequence: TGTGCCAGCAGCTTGAGGACAGGGATAAATAATGAAAAACTGTTTTTT. This sequence joins TRBV5-6 and TRBJ1-4, with 8 bases aligning to TRBD1. V was pared by 1 base and J by 4 bases, with 6 bases of the junction left unmatched. CDR3 length equals 16 residues. Germline V gene lookup returns CDR1 SGHDT and CDR2 YYEEEE.

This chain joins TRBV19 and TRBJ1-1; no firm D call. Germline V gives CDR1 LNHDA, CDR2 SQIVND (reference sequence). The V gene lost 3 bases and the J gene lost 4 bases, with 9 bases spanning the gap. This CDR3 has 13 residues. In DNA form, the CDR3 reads TGTGCCAGTAGTATGTGGGGTTTCACTGAAGCTTTCTTT. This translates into CASSMWGFTEAFF.

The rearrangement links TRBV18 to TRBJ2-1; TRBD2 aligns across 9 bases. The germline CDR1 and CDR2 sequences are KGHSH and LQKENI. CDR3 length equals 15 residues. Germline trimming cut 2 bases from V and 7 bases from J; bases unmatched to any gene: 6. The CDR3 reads CASSPAGGPRNEQFF. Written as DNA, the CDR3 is TGTGCCAGCTCACCAGCGGGAGGGCCTCGGAATGAGCAGTTCTTC.

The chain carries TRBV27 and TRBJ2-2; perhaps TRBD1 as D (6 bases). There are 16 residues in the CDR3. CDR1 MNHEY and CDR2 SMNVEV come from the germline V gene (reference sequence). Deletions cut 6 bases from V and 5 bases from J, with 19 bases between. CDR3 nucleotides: TGTGCCAGCAGCTACCTCCGGGACACACAAACCGGGGAGCTGTTTTTT. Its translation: CASSYLRDTQTGELFF.

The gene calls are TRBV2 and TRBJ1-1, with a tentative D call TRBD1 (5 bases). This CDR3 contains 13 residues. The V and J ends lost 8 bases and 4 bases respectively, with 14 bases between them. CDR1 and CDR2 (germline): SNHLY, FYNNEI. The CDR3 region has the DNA TGTGCCAGCGGGGGGGAGTGGAGCACTGAAGCTTTCTTT. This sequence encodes CASGGEWSTEAFF.

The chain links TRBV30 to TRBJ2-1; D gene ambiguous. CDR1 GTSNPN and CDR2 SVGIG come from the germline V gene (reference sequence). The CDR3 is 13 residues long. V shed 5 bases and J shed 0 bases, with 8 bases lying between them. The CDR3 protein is CAWGQSSYNEQFF. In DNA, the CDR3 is TGTGCCTGGGGCCAAAGCTCCTACAATGAGCAGTTCTTC.

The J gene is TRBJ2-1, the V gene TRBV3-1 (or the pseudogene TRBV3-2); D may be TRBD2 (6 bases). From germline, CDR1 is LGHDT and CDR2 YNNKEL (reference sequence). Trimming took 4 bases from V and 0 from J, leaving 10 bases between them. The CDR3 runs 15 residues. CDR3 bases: TGTGCCAGCAGCCGGGGTAGCGGCTCCTACAATGAGCAGTTCTTC. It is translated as CASSRGSGSYNEQFF.

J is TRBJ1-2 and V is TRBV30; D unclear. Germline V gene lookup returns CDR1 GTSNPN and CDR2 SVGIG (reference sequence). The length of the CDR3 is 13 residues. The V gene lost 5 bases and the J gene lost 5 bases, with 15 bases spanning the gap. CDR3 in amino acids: CAWGRGLTYGYTF. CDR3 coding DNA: TGTGCCTGGGGTAGAGGACTGACTTATGGCTACACCTTC.

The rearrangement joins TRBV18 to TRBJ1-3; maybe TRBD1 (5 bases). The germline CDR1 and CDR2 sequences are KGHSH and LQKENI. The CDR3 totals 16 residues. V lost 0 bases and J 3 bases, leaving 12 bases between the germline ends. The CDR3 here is CASSPPQGQGGNTIYF. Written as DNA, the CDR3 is TGTGCCAGCTCACCACCGCAGGGTCAAGGTGGAAACACCATATATTTT.